This T cell receptor beta chain was sequenced for a study of Graves' ophthalmopathy and Graves' hyperthyroidism (dated by TCRdb to 2017 to 2018). In terms of the full investigation: Peripheral blood samples were taken at the time of initial diagnosis, before any treatment was given. An independent validation cohort was composed of 18 hyperthyroidism patients and 17 patients who later progressed from hyperthyroidism to ophthalmopathy. In total, 135 blood samples were TCR-sequenced: 43 ophthalmopathy, approximately 80 hyperthyroidism and about 17 hyperthyroidism-to-ophthalmopathy patients. TCR beta repertoire signatures were used to distinguish Graves' ophthalmopathy from Graves' hyperthyroidism and to predict progression to ophthalmopathy. In five or six hyperthyroidism patients, T-cell repertoires of thyroid tissue and blood were compared. A discovery set of 100 patients (43 ophthalmopathy, approximately 58 stable hyperthyroidism) was enrolled to explore V-J signatures distinguishing ophthalmopathy from hyperthyroidism. Following sample collection, hyperthyroidism patients were given methimazole at a starting dose of 30 mg daily, and ophthalmopathy patients were given high-dose intravenous methylprednisolone. The paper's findings and limits, for the study overall: In validation, the model predicted ophthalmopathy progression with 70.59% sensitivity and around 72% specificity; some 13 predicted patients were CT-confirmed with GO in a median of approximately 6.5 months. Among expanded thyroid clonotypes with frequency above 0.001, most also showed up in blood, which suggests that blood repertoires may reflect the thyroid immune response. The 13-signature model separated ophthalmopathy from stable hyperthyroidism with roughly 88% sensitivity and about 84% specificity in cross-validation, and 80%/75% in the test set. Sample size was not statistically predetermined, and group allocation was not concealed from the investigators.

Per the germline V gene (reference sequence), GTSNPN is the CDR1 and SVGIG is the CDR2. V was cut back by 1 base and J by 0 bases, leaving a gap of 9 bases between them. From the cysteine up to the phenylalanine, the CDR3 has a length of 14 residues. Only CDR3 DNA is held: 42 bases, read in frame from base 1. Ophthalmopathy patients were characterized by moderately to severely active disease, a Clinical Activity Score of at least 3, a NOSPECS grade of at least 4, and a disease duration under 3 months. Anyone with other autoimmune diseases, uncontrolled infections, pregnancy or lactation was excluded from the study. Clinical symptoms, serum thyroxine, TRAb, thyroid ultrasound and orbital computed tomography formed the basis of the diagnosis. Ficoll-Paque density gradient centrifugation was used to isolate PBMCs from approximately 10 ml of fresh peripheral blood. Trizol reagent was used to extract the total RNA, and its quality was then checked on an Agilent 2100 Bioanalyzer.

This clonotype was observed many times. Which antigen it targets is not known. Within one base of it there is no much larger clone, and no base qualities were kept. TCR beta CDR3 regions were amplified from RNA transcripts for repertoire sequencing. The first round was an RT-PCR using HTBI primers with the Qiagen OneStep RT-PCR kit, and this first round was followed by a second-round multiplex PCR, then size selection and purification. The libraries underwent paired-end sequencing with 100 bp reads on an Illumina HiSeq2000. In the authors' own workflow: SOAPnuke was used to process the reads, removing any read that contained adapters or uncalled bases, had a mean Phred below 15, or lacked an exact match to the constant primer or identifier. High-quality paired reads were merged with COPE v1.2.5. Unique nucleotide sequences were defined as clonotypes and aligned to IMGT TRB V, D and J references using MiTCR v1.1. The analysis was limited to V-J combinations with a frequency above 0.0001, which together covered more than 99% of repertoires. For each V-J combination, a TCR clonal expansion and chaos score was defined as F50 clonal expansion divided by the chaos observed in the TCRdist matrix. Features were reduced by Welch's t-statistics and random forest to over 10 V-J combinations, which fed a naive Bayes classifier. Thyroid-blood repertoire similarity was quantified with the Morisita-Horn index. TCRdb cleaned the public reads at Q25 with fastp, built clones with MiXCR and kept in-frame beta chains. CDR3 protein sequences are deduplicated, and each keeps its most common genes and DNA. The V and J calls come from TCRdb's annotation, not from the publication. The sample table holds 300,000 or so distinct CDR3 sequences, of which 15% to 20% were seen once. Of the sample, approximately 13% is held by the ten largest clones.

The source material was peripheral blood. The rearrangement combines TRBV30 with TRBJ1-1; the D gene cannot be named for sure. The clonotype was recovered from an adult man with Graves' ophthalmopathy. The CDR3: CAWSEINMNTEAFF. The nucleotide sequence is TGTGCCTGGAGTGAAATTAACATGAACACTGAAGCTTTCTTT. The full variable domain, with segments outside the CDR3 supplied by the reference TRBV30 and TRBJ1-1 proteins, appears as SQTIHQWPATLVQPVGSPLSLECTVEGTSNPNLYWYRQAAGRGLQLLFYSVGIGQISSEVPQNLSASRPQDRQFILSSKKLLLSDSGFYLCAWSEINMNTEAFFGQGTRLTVV.